A selection of T cell receptor beta chains follows, all from one sample in a study of blood T cell repertoires in COVID-19. Method: immunoSEQ multiplex PCR; TCRdb's copy keeps in-frame clones and lacks some. The sample lists 250,000 to 300,000 clones; approximately 89% were seen once. Sequences were obtained from peripheral blood. These receptors were collected from a woman aged 55-70 years with acute or convalescent COVID-19. The CDR3 runs from the conserved cysteine through the conserved F or W. Each record gives: J gene, clone size, V gene, D gene, CDR3 DNA, CDR3 protein. A D gene is named only where the DNA matches it firmly. Size is stated for part of the rows, as once, few or many counts, or as a class when the clone is expanded.

>TRBJ1-1|-|TRBV7-6|TRBD1
TGTGCCAGCAGCTTCGGACAGGGCCTACCGCCTGAAGCTTTCTTT
CASSFGQGLPPEAFF
>TRBJ2-2|once|TRBV15|-
TGTGCCACCAGCAGACACAGCACCGGGGAGCTGTTTTTT
CATSRHSTGELFF
>TRBJ2-5|-|TRBV3-1/TRBV3-2|-
TGTGCCAGCAGCCAAGATGGGAGCCTTGGGGAGACCCAGTACTTC
CASSQDGSLGETQYF
>TRBJ1-1|-|TRBV19|TRBD1
TGTGCCAGTACCAGGACAGGGATTTTTTCCACTGAAGCTTTCTTT
CASTRTGIFSTEAFF
>TRBJ2-3|-|TRBV5-6|-
TGTGCCAGCAGCTCCTGGGAGACAGATACGCAGTATTTT
CASSSWETDTQYF
>TRBJ1-1|-|TRBV4-2|-
TGTGCCAGCAGCCAAGCGAACAGCTTTGGGACTGAAGCTTTCTTT
CASSQANSFGTEAFF
>TRBJ2-7|-|TRBV6-5|TRBD2
TGTGCCAGCATTGGACATGGAGCGGGGGGAGAGCAGTACTTC
CASIGHGAGGEQYF
>TRBJ2-1|-|TRBV19|-
TGTGCCAGTAGTATAGTAGGTTCGGCGGTCGGCAATGAGCAGTTCTTC
CASSIVGSAVGNEQFF
>TRBJ2-2|-|TRBV24-1|-
TGTGCCACCAGTGATTTGCAAGTCGGTTTTACCGGGGAGCTGTTTTTT
CATSDLQVGFTGELFF
>TRBJ1-2|-|TRBV5-1|TRBD1
TGCGCCAGCAGCGCGGACAGGGGCAACTATGGCTACACCTTC
CASSADRGNYGYTF
>TRBJ1-5|-|TRBV10-3|TRBD1
TGTGCCATCAGCAAAGCCGGGACAGGGATTAGCAATCAGCCCCAGCATTTT
CAISKAGTGISNQPQHF
>TRBJ1-4|-|TRBV27|TRBD1
TGTGCCAGCAGCTCAACAGGGGTTCGTGAAAAACTGTTTTTT
CASSSTGVREKLFF
>TRBJ1-1|once|TRBV19|TRBD1
TGTGCCAGTAGTAAGGGACAGTGGGGGGTGAACACTGAAGCTTTCTTT
CASSKGQWGVNTEAFF
>TRBJ1-5|-|TRBV5-4|-
TGTGCCAGCAGCCTGGCGGGGGTAGGACAGCCCCAGCATTTT
CASSLAGVGQPQHF
>TRBJ1-1|-|TRBV5-1|-
TGCGCCAGCAGGGGAGACACTGAAGCTTTCTTT
CASRGDTEAFF
>TRBJ2-1|once|TRBV5-4|-
TGTGCCAGCAGCTCCACGATGACTGGGAATGAGCAGTTCTTC
CASSSTMTGNEQFF
>TRBJ2-2|few|TRBV28|TRBD2
TGTGCCAGCAGAGAAAATAGCGGGAGGGCCGGGGAGCTGTTTTTT
CASRENSGRAGELFF
>TRBJ1-6|-|TRBV6-5|TRBD1
TGTGCCAGCAGGCGACAGGGGGTTTATTCACCCCTCCACTTT
CASRRQGVYSPLHF
>TRBJ1-1|-|TRBV28|-
TGTGCCAGCAGTAGCTACGGCACTGAAGCTTTCTTT
CASSSYGTEAFF
>TRBJ2-1|-|TRBV27|-
TGTGCCAGCAGTCCCTCGAGCGCAGCCTTAAGATTCAATGAGCAGTTCTTC
CASSPSSAALRFNEQFF
>TRBJ1-1|once|TRBV19|-
TGTGCCAGTAGTATGCCCAGGGGAAGTGGAAGGGGAACTGAAGCTTTCTTT
CASSMPRGSGRGTEAFF
>TRBJ1-5|-|TRBV4-1|-
TGCGCCAGCAGCCAATTGACGGGTCCCAATCAGCCCCAGCATTTT
CASSQLTGPNQPQHF
>TRBJ2-7|-|TRBV18|TRBD2
TGTGCCAGCTCACCTACTCCGGGACTAGCGGGATACGAGCAGTACTTC
CASSPTPGLAGYEQYF
>TRBJ1-6|once|TRBV7-8|-
TGTGCCAGCAGCTTGGGCGGGTTAGGGACACCCCTCCACTTT
CASSLGGLGTPLHF
>TRBJ2-2|-|TRBV28|TRBD1
TGTGCCAGCAGTGAGACAGGGGGATCCGGGGAGCTGTTTTTT
CASSETGGSGELFF
>TRBJ1-1|-|TRBV6-6|-
TGTGCCAGCATTTCTGAGGTTGGAGGGGCTGAAGCTTTCTTT
CASISEVGGAEAFF
>TRBJ1-5|-|TRBV5-6|-
TGTGCCAGCAGCCCCGGTGTAAATCAGCCCCAGCATTTT
CASSPGVNQPQHF
>TRBJ2-2|-|TRBV24-1|TRBD1
TGTGCCACCAGGGCCGGGACAGGCACGAACACCGGGGAGCTGTTTTTT
CATRAGTGTNTGELFF
>TRBJ2-7|-|TRBV5-6|TRBD1
TGTGCCAGCAGCCCGGGACAGAACTACGAGCAGTACTTC
CASSPGQNYEQYF
>TRBJ2-2|-|TRBV4-1|-
TGCGCCAGCAGCCAAGGTCTCTCTTTGACCGGGGAGCTGTTTTTT
CASSQGLSLTGELFF
>TRBJ1-5|-|TRBV28|-
TGTGCCAGCAGCCCGGGACTTCTTAGCAATCAGCCCCAGCATTTT
CASSPGLLSNQPQHF
>TRBJ2-3|-|TRBV27|-
TGTGCCAGCAGTTTATATGGGGACAACACAGATACGCAGTATTTT
CASSLYGDNTDTQYF
>TRBJ1-6|-|TRBV6-2/TRBV6-3|TRBD1
TGTGCCAGCAGTTCATACGGACAGGCCATGGGGTCACCCCTCCACTTT
CASSSYGQAMGSPLHF
>TRBJ1-4|once|TRBV21-1|-
TGTGCCAGCAGCAACCACAGACAGGGAGAGGAAAAACTGTTTTTT
CASSNHRQGEEKLFF
>TRBJ2-1|-|TRBV27|-
TGTGCCAGCAGTTTCGGCGCGGAGGTAGCGCAGTTCTTC
CASSFGAEVAQFF
>TRBJ1-2|once|TRBV28|-
TGTGCCAGCAGTTTGCAGGAAGATGGCTACACCTTC
CASSLQEDGYTF
>TRBJ2-1|once|TRBV7-6|TRBD2
TGTGCCAGCAGCGCTATCCGGACTAGCGGCAGTGAGAATGAGCAGTTCTTC
CASSAIRTSGSENEQFF
>TRBJ2-5|once|TRBV18|TRBD2
TGTGCCAGCTCACCTTCGCTAGCGGGGGGGCCGGAGACCCAGTACTTC
CASSPSLAGGPETQYF
>TRBJ2-7|-|TRBV7-2|TRBD2
TGTGCCAGCAGTCGACCCGTCTCCGGGACTAGCGGGGGGGCCTACGAGCAGTACTTC
CASSRPVSGTSGGAYEQYF
>TRBJ1-1|-|TRBV9|-
TGTGCCAGCAGCGTAGAAAGGGGGACTGAAGCTTTCTTT
CASSVERGTEAFF
>TRBJ1-1|-|TRBV11-1|-
TGTGCCAGCAGCAAAGACAGGAACACTGAAGCTTTCTTT
CASSKDRNTEAFF
>TRBJ2-7|-|TRBV7-8|-
TGTGCCAGCAGCCCTCGGGGAGGGGGCTACGAGCAGTACTTC
CASSPRGGGYEQYF
>TRBJ1-3|-|TRBV30|-
TGTGCCTGGACTCCCCGGACAAGTGGCGGCTACTCTGGAAACACCATATATTTT
CAWTPRTSGGYSGNTIYF
>TRBJ1-2|-|TRBV21-1|-
TGTGCCAGCAGCAAAAAAGTACCACAGGGGGCAGGAGGTGGCTACACCTTC
CASSKKVPQGAGGGYTF
>TRBJ2-2|-|TRBV9|TRBD1
TGTGCCAGCAGCGTAGCTACAGGGGGTACCGGGGAGCTGTTTTTT
CASSVATGGTGELFF
>TRBJ2-5|-|TRBV15|TRBD2
TGTGCCACCAGCACACCCTTGGGAGCGGGAATACAAGAGACCCAGTACTTC
CATSTPLGAGIQETQYF
>TRBJ2-1|-|TRBV7-2|TRBD1
TGTGCCAGCAGCTCCTCTGGGACAGGTATGAATGAGCAGTTCTTC
CASSSSGTGMNEQFF
>TRBJ2-1|-|TRBV6-5|-
TGTGCCAGCAGTTACTCGGAGGGGGCGAATGAGCAGTTCTTC
CASSYSEGANEQFF
>TRBJ1-2|-|TRBV27|TRBD1
TGTGCCAGCAGTATAGGGGGCGCAGGTGGCTACACCTTC
CASSIGGAGGYTF
>TRBJ2-7|-|TRBV6-2/TRBV6-3|TRBD2
TGTGCCAGCAGTTACGCGGGACTACCTTCCTACGAGCAGTACTTC
CASSYAGLPSYEQYF
>TRBJ2-3|-|TRBV4-2|-
TGTGCCAGCAGCCAAGGAGGGTCGGGAGCCGGCACAGATACGCAGTATTTT
CASSQGGSGAGTDTQYF
>TRBJ1-1|-|TRBV7-9|TRBD1
TGTGCCAGCAGCCCCGGGACAGGGAGCACTGAAGCTTTCTTT
CASSPGTGSTEAFF
>TRBJ1-5|-|TRBV19|TRBD1
TGTGCCAGTAGTTTGGTGACAGGGCCCAATCAGCCCCAGCATTTT
CASSLVTGPNQPQHF
>TRBJ2-7|-|TRBV24-1|TRBD1
TGTGCCACCAGTGGAGGGACAGGGGGAAACTACGAGCAGTACTTC
CATSGGTGGNYEQYF
>TRBJ2-6|-|TRBV5-1|-
TGCGCCAGCACTCAGGGAGGTGGGGCCAACGTCCTGACTTTC
CASTQGGGANVLTF
>TRBJ1-6|-|TRBV7-9|-
TGTGCCAGCAGCCGCGCGACGGGGAAGGGTAATTCACCCCTCCACTTT
CASSRATGKGNSPLHF
>TRBJ1-5|-|TRBV10-3|-
TGTGCCATCAGTCAGGGTGACCAGCCCCAGCATTTT
CAISQGDQPQHF